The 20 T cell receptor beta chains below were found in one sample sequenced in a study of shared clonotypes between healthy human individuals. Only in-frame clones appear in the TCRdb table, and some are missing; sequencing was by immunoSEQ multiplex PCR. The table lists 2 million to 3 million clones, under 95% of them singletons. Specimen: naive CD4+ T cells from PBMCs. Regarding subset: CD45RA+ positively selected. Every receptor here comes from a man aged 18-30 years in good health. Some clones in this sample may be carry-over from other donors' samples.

CDR3 residues: CASSQEGRGNTEAFF. The CDR3 DNA follows: TGTGCCAGCAGCCAAGAAGGTCGGGGGAACACTGAAGCTTTCTTT. The genes are TRBV4-2 and TRBJ1-1; D gene uncertain. Germline CDR1 reads LGHNA; CDR2 reads YNFKEQ. The ends were cut back, 0 bases at V and 1 base at J, with 9 bases in the middle. The CDR3 has 15 residues.

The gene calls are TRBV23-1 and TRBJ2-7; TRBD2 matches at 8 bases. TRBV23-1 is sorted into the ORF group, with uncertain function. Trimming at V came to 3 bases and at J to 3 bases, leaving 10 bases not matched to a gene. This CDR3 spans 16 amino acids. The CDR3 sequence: CASSHRQEAGDYEQYF. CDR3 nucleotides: TGCGCCAGCAGTCACCGTCAGGAAGCGGGAGACTACGAGCAGTACTTC.

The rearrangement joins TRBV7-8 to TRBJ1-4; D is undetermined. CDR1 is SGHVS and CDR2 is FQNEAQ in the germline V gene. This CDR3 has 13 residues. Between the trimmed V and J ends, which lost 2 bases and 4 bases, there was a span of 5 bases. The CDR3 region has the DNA TGTGCCAGCAGCTTATCCGATAATGAAAAACTGTTTTTT. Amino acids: CASSLSDNEKLFF.

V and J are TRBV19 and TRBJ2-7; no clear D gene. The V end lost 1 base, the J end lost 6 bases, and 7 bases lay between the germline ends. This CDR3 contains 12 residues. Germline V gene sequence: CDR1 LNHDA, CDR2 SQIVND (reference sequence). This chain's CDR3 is CASSIAPGEQYF. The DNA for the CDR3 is TGTGCCAGTAGTATAGCCCCCGGCGAGCAGTACTTC.

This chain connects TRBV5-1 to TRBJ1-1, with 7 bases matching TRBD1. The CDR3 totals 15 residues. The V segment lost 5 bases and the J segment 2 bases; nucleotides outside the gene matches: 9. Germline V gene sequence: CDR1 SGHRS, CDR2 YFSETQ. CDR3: CASRIRGGSNTEAFF. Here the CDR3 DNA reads TGCGCCAGCAGGATCAGGGGGGGTAGCAACACTGAAGCTTTCTTT.

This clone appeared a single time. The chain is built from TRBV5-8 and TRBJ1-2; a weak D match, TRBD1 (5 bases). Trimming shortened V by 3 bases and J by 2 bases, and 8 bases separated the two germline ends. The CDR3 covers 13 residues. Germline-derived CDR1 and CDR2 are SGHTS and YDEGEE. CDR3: CASSWDGNYGYTF. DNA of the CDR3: TGTGCCAGCAGCTGGGACGGGAACTATGGCTACACCTTC.

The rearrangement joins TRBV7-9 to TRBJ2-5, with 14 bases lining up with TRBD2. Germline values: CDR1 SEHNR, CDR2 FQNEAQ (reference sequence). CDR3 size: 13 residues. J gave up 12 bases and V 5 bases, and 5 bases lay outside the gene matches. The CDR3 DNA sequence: TGTGCCAGCAGCCAGGGACTAGCGGGAGTAGAGTACTTC. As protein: CASSQGLAGVEYF.

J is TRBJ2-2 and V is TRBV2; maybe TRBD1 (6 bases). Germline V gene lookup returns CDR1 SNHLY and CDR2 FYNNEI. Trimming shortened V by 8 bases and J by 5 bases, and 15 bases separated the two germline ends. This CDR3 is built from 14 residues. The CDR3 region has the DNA TGTGCCAGCCGAGGGGAACAGGGAACCGGGGAGCTGTTTTTT. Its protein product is CASRGEQGTGELFF.

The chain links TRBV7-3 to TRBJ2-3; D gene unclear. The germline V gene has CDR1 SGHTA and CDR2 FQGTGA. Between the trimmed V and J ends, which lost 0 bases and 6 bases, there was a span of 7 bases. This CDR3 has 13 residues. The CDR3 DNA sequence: TGTGCCAGCAGCTTAACACTCGTCGATACGCAGTATTTT. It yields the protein CASSLTLVDTQYF.

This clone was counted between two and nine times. CDR3 residues: CAWVRPQPQHF. The CDR3 nucleotides are TGTGCCTGGGTCCGGCCTCAGCCCCAGCATTTT. This chain connects TRBV30 to TRBJ1-5; D unresolved. Germline CDR1 reads GTSNPN; CDR2 reads SVGIG (reference sequence). V lost 5 bases, J lost 6 bases, and 8 bases lay in between. The CDR3 runs to 11 residues.

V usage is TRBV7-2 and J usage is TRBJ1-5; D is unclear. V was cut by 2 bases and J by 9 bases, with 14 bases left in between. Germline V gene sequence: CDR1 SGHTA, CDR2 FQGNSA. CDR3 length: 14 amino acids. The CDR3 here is CASSLNWWGGPQHF. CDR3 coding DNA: TGTGCCAGCAGCTTAAATTGGTGGGGTGGGCCCCAGCATTTT.

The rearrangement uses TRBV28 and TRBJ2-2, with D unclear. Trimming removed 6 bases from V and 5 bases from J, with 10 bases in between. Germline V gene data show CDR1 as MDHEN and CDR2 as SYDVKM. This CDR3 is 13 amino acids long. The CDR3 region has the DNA TGTGCCAGCAGCCCCCCTCCGACCGGGGAGCTGTTTTTT. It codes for CASSPPPTGELFF.

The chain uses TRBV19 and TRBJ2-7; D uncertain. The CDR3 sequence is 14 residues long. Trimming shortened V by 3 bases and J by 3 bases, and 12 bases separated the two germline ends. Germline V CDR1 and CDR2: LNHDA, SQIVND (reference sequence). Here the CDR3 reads CASSIGSLNYEQYF. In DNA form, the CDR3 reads TGTGCCAGTAGTATCGGCAGCCTAAACTACGAGCAGTACTTC.

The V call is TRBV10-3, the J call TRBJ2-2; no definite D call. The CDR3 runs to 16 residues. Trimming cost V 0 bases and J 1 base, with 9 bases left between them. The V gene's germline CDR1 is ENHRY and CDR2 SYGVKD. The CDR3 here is CAISESNPLNTGELFF. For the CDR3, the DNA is TGTGCCATCAGTGAGTCGAATCCACTGAACACCGGGGAGCTGTTTTTT.

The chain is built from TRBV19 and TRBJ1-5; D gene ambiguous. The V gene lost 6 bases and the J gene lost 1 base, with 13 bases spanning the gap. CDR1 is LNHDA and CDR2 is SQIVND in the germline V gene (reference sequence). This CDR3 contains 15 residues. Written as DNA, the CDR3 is TGTGCCAGTAGCGCTCTGGGGAGCAGCAATCAGCCCCAGCATTTT. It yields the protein CASSALGSSNQPQHF.

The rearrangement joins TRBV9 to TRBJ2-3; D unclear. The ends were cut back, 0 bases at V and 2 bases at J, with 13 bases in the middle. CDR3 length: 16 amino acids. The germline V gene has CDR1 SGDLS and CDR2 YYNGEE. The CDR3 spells CASSVAAERSTDTQYF. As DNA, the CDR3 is TGTGCCAGCAGCGTAGCGGCGGAGAGGTCCACAGATACGCAGTATTTT.

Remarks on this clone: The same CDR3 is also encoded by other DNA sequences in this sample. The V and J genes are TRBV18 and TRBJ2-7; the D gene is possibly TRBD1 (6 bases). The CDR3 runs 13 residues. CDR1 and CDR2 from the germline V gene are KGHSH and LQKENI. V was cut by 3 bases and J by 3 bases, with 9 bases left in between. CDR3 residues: CASSPGRGYEQYF. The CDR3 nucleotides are TGTGCCAGCTCACCTGGCAGGGGCTACGAGCAGTACTTC.

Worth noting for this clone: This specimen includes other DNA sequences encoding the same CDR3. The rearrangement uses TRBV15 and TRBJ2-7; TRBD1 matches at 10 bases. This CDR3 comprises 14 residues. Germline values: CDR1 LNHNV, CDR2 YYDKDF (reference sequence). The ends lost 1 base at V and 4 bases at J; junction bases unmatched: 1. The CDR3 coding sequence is TGTGCCACCAGCAGAGCGGGACAGGGGTACGAGCAGTACTTC. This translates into CATSRAGQGYEQYF.

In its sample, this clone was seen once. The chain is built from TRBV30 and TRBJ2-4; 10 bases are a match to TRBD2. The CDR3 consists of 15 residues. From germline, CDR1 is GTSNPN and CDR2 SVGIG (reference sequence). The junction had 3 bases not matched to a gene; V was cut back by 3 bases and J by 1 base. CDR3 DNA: TGTGCCTGGAGAGCGGGAGGGCGGGCCAAAAACATTCAGTACTTC. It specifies CAWRAGGRAKNIQYF.

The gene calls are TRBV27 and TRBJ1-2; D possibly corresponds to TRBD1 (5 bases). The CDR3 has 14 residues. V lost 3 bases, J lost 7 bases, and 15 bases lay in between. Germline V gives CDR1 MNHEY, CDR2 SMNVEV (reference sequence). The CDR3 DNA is TGTGCCAGCAGTTTGAGGGGCCTAATTGGTGGCTACACCTTC. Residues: CASSLRGLIGGYTF.